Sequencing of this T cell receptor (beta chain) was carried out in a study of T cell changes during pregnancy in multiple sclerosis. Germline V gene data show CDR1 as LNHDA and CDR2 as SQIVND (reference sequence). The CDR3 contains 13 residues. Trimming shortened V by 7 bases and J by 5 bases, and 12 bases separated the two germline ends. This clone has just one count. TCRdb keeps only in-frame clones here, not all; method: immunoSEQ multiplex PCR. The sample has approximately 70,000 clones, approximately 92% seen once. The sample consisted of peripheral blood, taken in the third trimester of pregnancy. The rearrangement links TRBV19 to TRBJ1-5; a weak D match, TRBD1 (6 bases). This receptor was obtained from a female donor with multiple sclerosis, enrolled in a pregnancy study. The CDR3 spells CASTGHQDQPQHF. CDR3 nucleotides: TGTGCCAGTACGGGACACCAAGATCAGCCCCAGCATTTT.